Shown below are 12 T cell receptor beta chains from a single sample sequenced in a study of cytomegalovirus exposure and HLA in healthy donors (dated by TCRdb to about 2017). The method was the immunoSEQ multiplex PCR assay. For the multiplex PCR, a mixture combining 60 forward primers for TCR Vbeta segments and 13 reverse primers for TCR Jbeta segments was used. This immuneACCESS table, as held by TCRdb, lists in-frame sequences with V and J called but not all clones. Of the missing ones, under half trace to an unresolved V gene in checked studies; the others have no known cause. The sample's table lists a count of roughly 82,000 clones. The top ten clones comprise roughly 1.5% of the sample. Sequenced sample: PBMCs. These receptors were taken from a woman in her fifties or sixties in good health and CMV-seronegative.

The chain recombines TRBV19 with TRBJ2-1, with 14 positions matching TRBD2. The CDR3 is 17 residues long. CDR1 LNHDA and CDR2 SQIVND come from the germline V gene (reference sequence). V was pared by 6 bases and J by 9 bases, with 13 bases of the junction left unmatched. CDR3 sequence (DNA): TGTGCCAGTAGCCTCCCCTCCGGGACTAGCGGGAGTCGTGAGCAGTTCTTC. As protein: CASSLPSGTSGSREQFF.

The rearrangement uses TRBV28 and TRBJ2-2; D may be TRBD1 (5 bases). V dropped 5 bases and J dropped 6 bases, with 16 bases sitting between them. CDR1 and CDR2 (germline): MDHEN, SYDVKM. The length of the CDR3 is 15 residues. CDR3 coding DNA: TGTGCCAGCAGTCGATCGACCCTAGGGGCCGGGGAGCTGTTTTTT. This translates into CASSRSTLGAGELFF.

V gene TRBV27 combines with J gene TRBJ2-7; the match to TRBD2 covers 9 bases. CDR3 size: 14 residues. CDR1 MNHEY and CDR2 SMNVEV come from the germline V gene (reference sequence). The V segment lost 8 bases and the J segment 7 bases; nucleotides outside the gene matches: 12. Written as DNA, the CDR3 is TGTGCCAGCGGGCCTCTAGCGGGATCTATAGAGCAGTACTTC. It translates to CASGPLAGSIEQYF.

The chain links TRBV27 to TRBJ2-7, with D possibly matching TRBD1 (9 bases). CDR3 length: 16 residues. Germline-derived CDR1 and CDR2 are MNHEY and SMNVEV (reference sequence). Trimming cost V 4 bases and J 4 bases, with 20 bases left between them. CDR3 DNA: TGTGCCAGCAGTTGGGGACAGGGAACGGGGGGGTACGAGCAGTACTTC. It yields the protein CASSWGQGTGGYEQYF.

The chain recombines TRBV21-1 with TRBJ2-7; the table's D call TRBD1 went unverified against the DNA. TRBV21-1 is a pseudogene locus. CDR3 length equals 13 residues. Written as DNA, the CDR3 is TGTGCCAGCAGCAAATGGGGCCGCTACGAGCAGTACTTC. Residues: CASSKWGRYEQYF.

The chain couples TRBV18 to TRBJ2-7; 7 nucleotides line up with TRBD1. CDR1 is KGHSH, CDR2 LQKENI, per germline. CDR3 length: 15 amino acids. The V segment lost 2 bases and the J segment 4 bases; nucleotides outside the gene matches: 8. The DNA of the CDR3 is TGTGCCAGCTCACCATCGGTAGGGGGCTTATACGAGCAGTACTTC. The encoded protein is CASSPSVGGLYEQYF.

The gene calls are TRBV5-1 and TRBJ2-1; TRBD1 aligns across 7 bases. This CDR3 contains 17 residues. V was pared by 4 bases and J by 0 bases, with 10 bases of the junction left unmatched. The germline CDR1 and CDR2 sequences are SGHRS and YFSETQ. In DNA, the CDR3 is TGCGCCAGCAGCGCCGGGTGGGGACAGAGCTCCTACAATGAGCAGTTCTTC. It specifies CASSAGWGQSSYNEQFF.

J is TRBJ1-1 and V is TRBV6-5, with TRBD1 matching over 8 bases. CDR3 length: 16 residues. The V gene's germline CDR1 is MNHEY and CDR2 SVGAGI. After removal of 2 bases from V and 6 bases from J, the junction contained 11 bases not matched to a gene. The CDR3 reads CASSYRQGISWAEAFF. The CDR3 region has the DNA TGTGCCAGCAGTTACCGACAGGGGATAAGTTGGGCTGAAGCTTTCTTT.

The chain carries TRBV27 and TRBJ1-5; TRBD1 might be the D (6 bases). V dropped 5 bases and J dropped 7 bases, with 18 bases sitting between them. Germline V gives CDR1 MNHEY, CDR2 SMNVEV (reference sequence). The CDR3 totals 15 residues. The CDR3 region is CASSPIRGARQPQHF. Here the CDR3 DNA reads TGTGCCAGCAGTCCAATCAGGGGCGCAAGGCAGCCCCAGCATTTT.

The chain recombines TRBV18 with TRBJ1-6, with 7 bases identical to TRBD1. There are 15 residues in the CDR3. Trimming took 3 bases from V and 5 from J; bases not matched to a gene: 4. The V gene's germline CDR1 is KGHSH and CDR2 LQKENI. DNA of the CDR3: TGTGCCAGCTCACCCGACAGGGTCAATAATTCACCCCTCCACTTT. Amino acids: CASSPDRVNNSPLHF.

This chain uses TRBV5-6 with TRBJ2-7; 10 bases are shared with TRBD1. From germline, CDR1 is SGHDT and CDR2 YYEEEE. The CDR3 covers 15 residues. With 4 bases clipped from V and 3 bases from J, the junction kept 7 bases outside the gene matches. The CDR3 sequence: CASSARQGAFYEQYF. As DNA, the CDR3 is TGTGCCAGCAGCGCAAGACAGGGGGCGTTCTACGAGCAGTACTTC.

The chain combines TRBV30 with TRBJ2-5; D not resolved. Germline loops: CDR1 GTSNPN, CDR2 SVGIG (reference sequence). Trimming pared 1 base from V and 5 bases from J, leaving 8 bases between. This CDR3 comprises 12 residues. The CDR3 DNA sequence: TGTGCCTGGAGTGCCGCCCGGGAGACCCAGTACTTC. This sequence encodes CAWSAARETQYF.